This passage covers 29 T cell receptor beta chains from one sample sequenced in a study of technical replicates of blood from four donors. The table came from immunoSEQ multiplex PCR; TCRdb's copy has only in-frame clones and leaves some out. In the table there are some 87,000 clones, more than 85% of which are singletons. Sequenced sample: T cells isolated from PBMCs. The receptors originated from a human donor in good health.

The V call is TRBV19, the J call TRBJ2-7; D might be TRBD1 (5 bases). This CDR3 has 14 residues. Germline V CDR1 and CDR2: LNHDA, SQIVND (reference sequence). V was clipped by 5 bases and J by 6 bases, with 17 bases between them. The CDR3 here is CASSQNQGAGEQYF. The CDR3 DNA is TGTGCCAGTAGTCAAAACCAGGGCGCTGGCGAGCAGTACTTC.

This rearrangement joins TRBV9 to TRBJ2-7; D is uncertain. With 0 bases removed from V and 6 bases from J, the gap between germline ends came to 13 bases. The CDR3 extends over 14 amino acids. From germline, CDR1 is SGDLS and CDR2 YYNGEE. The CDR3 DNA is TGTGCCAGCAGCGTAGCGTCCCTCTCCCCCGAGCAGTACTTC. Amino acids: CASSVASLSPEQYF.

The chain employs TRBV30 and TRBJ1-2; D gene ambiguous. V lost 2 bases and J 7 bases, leaving 14 bases between the germline ends. CDR1 is GTSNPN, CDR2 SVGIG, per germline (reference sequence). CDR3 length: 13 amino acids. This CDR3 reads CAWSFSYSGGYTF. CDR3 sequence (DNA): TGTGCCTGGAGTTTCTCCTACAGTGGTGGCTACACCTTC.

The chain's CDR3 is CASSLGSITGELFF. The CDR3 nucleotides read TGCGCCAGCAGCTTGGGCAGTATCACCGGGGAGCTGTTTTTT. The chain links TRBV5-1 to TRBJ2-2; D remains unclear. The V gene's germline CDR1 is SGHRS and CDR2 YFSETQ. The CDR3 runs 14 residues. V was shortened by 0 bases and J by 4 bases, with 7 bases between the two germline ends.

V and J are TRBV18 and TRBJ2-5; 9 nucleotides agree with TRBD1. Germline V CDR1 and CDR2: KGHSH, LQKENI. J gave up 5 bases and V 0 bases, and 16 bases lay outside the gene matches. The CDR3 runs 19 residues. In DNA, the CDR3 is TGTGCCAGCTCACCACCTCTTAGTACACCGGGACAGGGCGAGGAGACCCAGTACTTC. Residues: CASSPPLSTPGQGEETQYF.

This clone was seen only once. The chain recombines TRBV5-4 with TRBJ2-7; D may be TRBD1 (6 bases). The CDR3 sequence is 16 residues long. Germline assignment: CDR1 SGHNT and CDR2 YYREEE (reference sequence). Trimming left V 2 bases short and J 4 bases short, with 19 bases between. The CDR3 sequence is CASSLERGTAWYEQYF. CDR3 DNA: TGTGCCAGCAGCTTAGAGAGGGGGACGGCCTGGTACGAGCAGTACTTC.

V and J are TRBV5-4 and TRBJ1-4; possible D gene TRBD1, 6 bases. Per the germline V gene, CDR1 is SGHNT and CDR2 is YYREEE (reference sequence). CDR3 length: 14 amino acids. The V gene lost 2 bases and the J gene lost 8 bases, with 13 bases spanning the gap. The CDR3: CASSLRGSNEKLFF. The CDR3 DNA reads TGTGCCAGCAGCTTAAGGGGGTCCAACGAAAAACTGTTTTTT.

V usage is TRBV5-5 and J usage is TRBJ2-3, with 7 bases that match TRBD1. Trimming took 5 bases from V and 0 from J; bases not matched to a gene: 3. Germline assignment: CDR1 SGHKS and CDR2 YYEKEE (reference sequence). The CDR3 is 14 amino acids. Here the CDR3 reads CASRPGQSTDTQYF. In nucleotides, the CDR3 is TGTGCCAGCAGACCGGGACAGAGCACAGATACGCAGTATTTT.

The rearrangement links TRBV5-1 to TRBJ2-7, with 11 bases identical to TRBD1. This CDR3 region has 16 residues. Unmatched junction bases numbered 7, after V lost 2 bases and J lost 3 bases. Germline CDR1 and CDR2: SGHRS and YFSETQ. CDR3 protein: CASSFGDRGRIYEQYF. The CDR3 nucleotides are TGCGCCAGCAGCTTCGGGGACAGGGGGAGGATCTACGAGCAGTACTTC.

The rearrangement links TRBV30 to TRBJ1-1; D is possibly TRBD1 (5 bases). The germline V and J ends were trimmed by 0 bases and 0 bases, with 8 bases remaining between them. Germline V gives CDR1 GTSNPN, CDR2 SVGIG (reference sequence). The CDR3 totals 14 residues. The DNA for the CDR3 is TGTGCCTGGAGTGTGCCAGGGATGAACACTGAAGCTTTCTTT. This codes for CAWSVPGMNTEAFF.

This clone was detected only a few times. The chain has TRBV4-1 and TRBJ1-5, with D perhaps matching TRBD1 (6 bases). The CDR3 has 14 amino acids. V lost 5 bases, J lost 7 bases, and 15 bases lay in between. Germline V gives CDR1 MGHRA, CDR2 YSYEKL. The CDR3 coding sequence is TGCGCCAGCAGCTTTGGACAGCTTTCCCAGCCCCAGCATTTT. Protein sequence: CASSFGQLSQPQHF.

V and J are TRBV5-8 and TRBJ2-3; TRBD1 might be the D (6 bases). In germline, CDR1 is SGHTS, CDR2 YDEGEE. The CDR3 has 16 residues. V was shortened by 6 bases and J by 4 bases, with 21 bases between the two germline ends. This CDR3 reads CASILQGLLRADTQYF. The CDR3 DNA follows: TGTGCCAGCATCCTGCAGGGGCTCTTACGCGCAGATACGCAGTATTTT.

The chain is built from TRBV4-2 and TRBJ2-7; 9 bases fit TRBD2. V shed 4 bases, J shed 4 bases, and the junction held 8 bases outside the gene matches. The CDR3 spans 15 residues. In germline, CDR1 is LGHNA, CDR2 YNFKEQ. CDR3 sequence: CASSPGLAGAYEQYF. The CDR3 coding sequence is TGTGCCAGCAGCCCAGGTTTAGCGGGAGCGTACGAGCAGTACTTC.

The chain employs TRBV6-1 and TRBJ1-5, with D perhaps matching TRBD1 (6 bases). CDR3 length: 12 residues. CDR1 and CDR2 (germline): MNHNS, SASEGT. V was pared by 10 bases and J by 3 bases, with 10 bases between. The CDR3 here is CATWDNNQPQHF. CDR3 DNA sequence: TGTGCCACCTGGGACAACAATCAGCCCCAGCATTTT.

CDR3 residues: CSVGGTGAFEKLFF. CDR3 bases: TGCAGCGTCGGGGGGACAGGGGCTTTTGAAAAACTGTTTTTT. The chain has TRBV29-1 and TRBJ1-4; TRBD1 matches 10 bases. The CDR3 spans 14 residues. The junction had 8 bases not matched to a gene; V was cut back by 6 bases and J by 7 bases. Looked up from germline, CDR1 is SQVTM and CDR2 is ANQGSEA.

J is TRBJ2-7 and V is TRBV10-3, with D hard to call. V lost 0 bases and J 1 base, leaving 16 bases between the germline ends. The CDR3 runs 17 residues. Germline values: CDR1 ENHRY, CDR2 SYGVKD. The CDR3 reads CAISESLVQVLSYEQYF. The CDR3 nucleotides read TGTGCCATCAGTGAGTCATTGGTTCAGGTCCTTTCCTACGAGCAGTACTTC.

This clone was counted once. V usage is TRBV30 and J usage is TRBJ2-7; 7 nucleotides agree with TRBD2. The germline CDR1 and CDR2 sequences are GTSNPN and SVGIG (reference sequence). J was trimmed by 0 bases and V by 0 bases; bases with no gene match: 8. The CDR3 contains 16 residues. CDR3 sequence (DNA): TGTGCCTGGAGTGTTCTTAGCGGGTTGAGCTCCTACGAGCAGTACTTC. Its protein is CAWSVLSGLSSYEQYF. Variable domain in full (rest from reference TRBV30 and TRBJ2-7): SQTIHQWPATLVQPVGSPLSLECTVEGTSNPNLYWYRQAAGRGLQLLFYSVGIGQISSEVPQNLSASRPQDRQFILSSKKLLLSDSGFYLCAWSVLSGLSSYEQYFGPGTRLTVT.

This clone showed up just once. The rearrangement uses TRBV25-1 and TRBJ1-2, with D perhaps TRBD1 (5 bases). Per germline, CDR1 MGHDK and CDR2 SYGVNS. V dropped 1 base and J dropped 7 bases, with 7 bases sitting between them. CDR3 size: 12 residues. CDR3 coding DNA: TGTGCCAGCAGTGAATCGGGGGTTGGCTACACCTTC. Encoded protein: CASSESGVGYTF.

The chain joins TRBV7-6 to TRBJ1-1; 9 bases line up with TRBD1. This CDR3 is 15 amino acids long. V lost 1 base, J lost 4 bases, and 4 bases stayed unmatched. Germline V gene lookup returns CDR1 SGHVS and CDR2 FNYEAQ. CDR3 loop: CASSLGDREVTEAFF. The CDR3 nucleotides are TGTGCCAGCAGCTTAGGGGACAGGGAGGTCACTGAAGCTTTCTTT.

The rearrangement uses TRBV27 and TRBJ1-2; the match to TRBD1 covers 10 bases. The germline CDR1 and CDR2 sequences are MNHEY and SMNVEV (reference sequence). V was clipped by 7 bases and J by 4 bases; unmatched bases: 6. The CDR3 consists of 14 residues. CDR3 in amino acids: CASKAGQGGYGYTF. The DNA for the CDR3 is TGTGCCAGCAAAGCAGGACAGGGGGGCTATGGCTACACCTTC.

The chain links TRBV7-9 to TRBJ1-3; D unclear. The germline V gene encodes CDR1 SEHNR and CDR2 FQNEAQ (reference sequence). CDR3 length: 12 amino acids. Trimming left V 5 bases short and J 4 bases short, with 6 bases between. CDR3 protein: CASSPTGNTIYF. CDR3 bases: TGTGCCAGCAGCCCTACCGGAAACACCATATATTTT.

The chain uses TRBV6-1 and TRBJ2-3; 8 bases line up with TRBD1. The CDR3 is 15 amino acids. Trimming at V came to 9 bases and at J to 5 bases, leaving 13 bases not matched to a gene. Germline V gives CDR1 MNHNS, CDR2 SASEGT. The CDR3 coding sequence is TGTGCCAGTAAAAGCTGGACAGGGACGGGAGATACGCAGTATTTT. Translation: CASKSWTGTGDTQYF.

The genes are TRBV28 and TRBJ1-5; TRBD1 matches at 7 bases. After removal of 3 bases from V and 4 bases from J, the junction contained 6 bases not matched to a gene. CDR3 length: 15 residues. The germline V gene has CDR1 MDHEN and CDR2 SYDVKM. DNA for the CDR3: TGTGCCAGCAGTTTTGGGGGACAGCTGAATCAGCCCCAGCATTTT. It translates to CASSFGGQLNQPQHF.

The genes are TRBV2 and TRBJ1-1, with 7 nucleotides matching TRBD1. This CDR3 has 15 amino acids. V lost 4 bases, J lost 3 bases, and 8 bases stayed unmatched. Germline V gene data show CDR1 as SNHLY and CDR2 as FYNNEI. The DNA for the CDR3 is TGTGCCAGCAGTGGTATAGGAGGGGGCGACACTGAAGCTTTCTTT. Translating gives CASSGIGGGDTEAFF.

The chain's CDR3 is CSVEDTNTYEQYF. The CDR3 DNA follows: TGCAGCGTTGAAGATACTAACACCTACGAGCAGTACTTC. V and J are TRBV29-1 and TRBJ2-7, with no clear D. V was trimmed by 0 bases and J by 2 bases, leaving 8 bases between them. This CDR3 has 13 residues. CDR1 is SQVTM and CDR2 is ANQGSEA in the germline V gene.

V usage is TRBV5-1 and J usage is TRBJ2-7; no definite D call. The V and J ends lost 5 bases and 4 bases respectively, with 16 bases between them. Germline values: CDR1 SGHRS, CDR2 YFSETQ. The CDR3 is 14 residues long. The CDR3 loop is CASRKIKAEYEQYF. The CDR3 DNA is TGCGCCAGCAGGAAGATTAAAGCCGAGTACGAGCAGTACTTC.

CDR3 residues: CASSILGNSGNTIYF. The CDR3 coding sequence is TGTGCCAGTAGTATTCTAGGCAACTCTGGAAACACCATATATTTT. The chain is built from TRBV19 and TRBJ1-3, with no clear D. Germline CDR1 reads LNHDA; CDR2 reads SQIVND (reference sequence). This CDR3 is 15 amino acids long. Trimming shortened V by 3 bases and J by 0 bases, and 9 bases separated the two germline ends.

V usage is TRBV4-2 and J usage is TRBJ1-2; D unclear. Germline loops: CDR1 LGHNA, CDR2 YNFKEQ. There are 17 residues in the CDR3. The V and J ends lost 2 bases and 0 bases respectively, with 16 bases between them. The CDR3 reads CASSQLKDLRANYGYTF. As DNA, the CDR3 is TGTGCCAGCAGCCAATTAAAAGATCTTAGAGCTAACTATGGCTACACCTTC.

The rearrangement joins TRBV11-2 to TRBJ1-5, with 7 bases aligning to TRBD1. The CDR3 covers 14 residues. V lost 4 bases to trimming and J lost 9 bases; unmatched junction nucleotides: 9. Germline CDR1 and CDR2: SGHAT and FQNNGV. The DNA for the CDR3 is TGTGCCAGCAGCTCTATTCAGGGGGGTCGGCCCCAGCATTTT. Translation gives CASSSIQGGRPQHF.